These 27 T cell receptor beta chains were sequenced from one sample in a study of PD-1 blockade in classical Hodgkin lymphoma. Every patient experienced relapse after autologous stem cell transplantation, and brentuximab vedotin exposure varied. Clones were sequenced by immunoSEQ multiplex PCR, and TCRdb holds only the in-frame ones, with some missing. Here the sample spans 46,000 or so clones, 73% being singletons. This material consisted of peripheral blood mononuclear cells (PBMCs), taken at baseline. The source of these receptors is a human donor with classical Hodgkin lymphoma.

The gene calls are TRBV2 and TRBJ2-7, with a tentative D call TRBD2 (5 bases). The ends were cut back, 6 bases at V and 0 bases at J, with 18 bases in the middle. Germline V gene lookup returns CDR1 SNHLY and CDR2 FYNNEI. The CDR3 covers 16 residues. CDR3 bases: TGTGCCAGCAGCTCCACTAGACAAGCGAGCTCCTACGAGCAGTACTTC. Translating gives CASSSTRQASSYEQYF.

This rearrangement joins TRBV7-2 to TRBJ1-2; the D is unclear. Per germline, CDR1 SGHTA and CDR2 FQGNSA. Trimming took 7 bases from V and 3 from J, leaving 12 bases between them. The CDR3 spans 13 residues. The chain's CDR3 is CASNAPTHYGYTF. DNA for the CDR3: TGTGCCAGCAACGCCCCGACTCACTATGGCTACACCTTC.

In DNA, the CDR3 is TGTGCCAGCAGCGTACAGGGAAGGTTCAGCACAGATACGCAGTATTTT. As protein: CASSVQGRFSTDTQYF. The gene calls are TRBV9 and TRBJ2-3, with TRBD1 as a possible D gene (5 bases). V was pared by 1 base and J by 0 bases, with 12 bases between. Germline CDR1 and CDR2: SGDLS and YYNGEE. The CDR3 has 16 residues.

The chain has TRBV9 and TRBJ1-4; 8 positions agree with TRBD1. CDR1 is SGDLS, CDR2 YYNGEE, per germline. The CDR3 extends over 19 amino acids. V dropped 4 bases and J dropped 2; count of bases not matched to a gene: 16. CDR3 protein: CASSPRPGQDSATNEKLFF. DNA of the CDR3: TGTGCCAGCAGCCCGCGACCGGGACAGGATTCGGCGACTAATGAAAAACTGTTTTTT.

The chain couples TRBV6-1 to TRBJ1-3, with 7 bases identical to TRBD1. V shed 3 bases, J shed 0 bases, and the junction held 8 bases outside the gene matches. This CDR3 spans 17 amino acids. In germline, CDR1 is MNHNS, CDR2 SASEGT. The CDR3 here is CASSDSPGGDSGNTIYF. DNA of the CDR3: TGTGCCAGCAGTGATTCCCCAGGGGGGGACTCTGGAAACACCATATATTTT.

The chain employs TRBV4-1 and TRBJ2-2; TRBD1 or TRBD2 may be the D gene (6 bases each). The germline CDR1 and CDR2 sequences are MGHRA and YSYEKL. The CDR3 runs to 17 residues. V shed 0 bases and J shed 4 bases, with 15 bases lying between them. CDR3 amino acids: CASSQDPGAEGTGELFF. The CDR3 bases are TGCGCCAGCAGCCAAGATCCGGGGGCAGAAGGCACCGGGGAGCTGTTTTTT.

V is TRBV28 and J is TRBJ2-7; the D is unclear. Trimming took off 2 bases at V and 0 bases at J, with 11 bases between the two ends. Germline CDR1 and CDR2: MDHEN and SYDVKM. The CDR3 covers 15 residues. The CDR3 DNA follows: TGTGCCAGCAGTTTAATCCTGAGCCGCTCCTACGAGCAGTACTTC. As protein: CASSLILSRSYEQYF. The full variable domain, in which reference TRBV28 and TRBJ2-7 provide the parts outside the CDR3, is DVKVTQSSRYLVKRTGEKVFLECVQDMDHENMFWYRQDPGLGLRLIYFSYDVKMKEKGDIPEGYSVSREKKERFSLILESASTNQTSMYLCASSLILSRSYEQYFGPGTRLTVT.

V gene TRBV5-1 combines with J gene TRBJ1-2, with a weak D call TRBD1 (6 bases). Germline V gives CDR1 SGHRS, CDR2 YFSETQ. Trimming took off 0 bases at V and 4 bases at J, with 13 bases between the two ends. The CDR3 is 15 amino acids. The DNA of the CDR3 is TGCGCCAGCAGCTTGGGTTCGTTGGGGGCCTATGGCTACACCTTC. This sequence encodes CASSLGSLGAYGYTF.

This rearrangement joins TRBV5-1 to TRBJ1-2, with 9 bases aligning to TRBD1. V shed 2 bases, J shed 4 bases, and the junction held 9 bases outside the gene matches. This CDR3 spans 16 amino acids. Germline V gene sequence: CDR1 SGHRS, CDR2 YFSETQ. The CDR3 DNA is TGCGCCAGCAGCTTCATGGGACAGGGTCGGGCCTATGGCTACACCTTC. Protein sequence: CASSFMGQGRAYGYTF.

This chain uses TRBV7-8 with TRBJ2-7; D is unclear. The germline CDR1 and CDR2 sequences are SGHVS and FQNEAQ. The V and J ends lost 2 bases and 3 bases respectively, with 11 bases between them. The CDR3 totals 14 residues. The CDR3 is CASSLYQGDYEQYF. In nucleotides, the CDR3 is TGTGCCAGCAGCTTATATCAAGGAGACTACGAGCAGTACTTC.

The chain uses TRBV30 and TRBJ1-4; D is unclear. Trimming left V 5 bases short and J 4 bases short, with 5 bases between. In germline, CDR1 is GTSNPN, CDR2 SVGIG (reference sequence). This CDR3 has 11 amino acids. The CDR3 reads CAWQSNEKLFF. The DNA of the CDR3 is TGTGCCTGGCAGAGTAATGAAAAACTGTTTTTT. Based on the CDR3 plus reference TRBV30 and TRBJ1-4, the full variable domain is SQTIHQWPATLVQPVGSPLSLECTVEGTSNPNLYWYRQAAGRGLQLLFYSVGIGQISSEVPQNLSASRPQDRQFILSSKKLLLSDSGFYLCAWQSNEKLFFGSGTQLSVL.

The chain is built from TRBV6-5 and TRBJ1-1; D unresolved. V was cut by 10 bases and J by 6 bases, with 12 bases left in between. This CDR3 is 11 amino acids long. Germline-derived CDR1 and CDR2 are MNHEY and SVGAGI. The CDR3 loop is CATGVFAEAFF. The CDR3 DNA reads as TGTGCCACCGGGGTGTTTGCTGAAGCTTTCTTT.

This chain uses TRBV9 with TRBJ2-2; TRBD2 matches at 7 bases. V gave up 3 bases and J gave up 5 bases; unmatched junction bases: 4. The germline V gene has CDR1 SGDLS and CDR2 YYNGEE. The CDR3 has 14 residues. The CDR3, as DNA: TGTGCCAGCAGCGGGGCGGGAGTTACCGGGGAGCTGTTTTTT. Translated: CASSGAGVTGELFF.

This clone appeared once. CDR3 sequence reads: CASSLAGGPTDTQYF. CDR3 DNA sequence: TGTGCCAGCAGCTTAGCGGGGGGGCCCACAGATACGCAGTATTTT. The V call is TRBV7-6, the J call TRBJ2-3; maybe TRBD2 (7 bases). This CDR3 contains 15 residues. Germline-derived CDR1 and CDR2 are SGHVS and FNYEAQ. Trimming took off 0 bases at V and 2 bases at J, with 9 bases between the two ends.

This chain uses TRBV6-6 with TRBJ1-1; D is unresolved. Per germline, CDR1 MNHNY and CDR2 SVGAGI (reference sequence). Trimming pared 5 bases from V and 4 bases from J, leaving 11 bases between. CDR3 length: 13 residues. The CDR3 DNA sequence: TGTGCCAGCAGTAAAAGAGGAGGCACTGAAGCTTTCTTT. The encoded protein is CASSKRGGTEAFF.

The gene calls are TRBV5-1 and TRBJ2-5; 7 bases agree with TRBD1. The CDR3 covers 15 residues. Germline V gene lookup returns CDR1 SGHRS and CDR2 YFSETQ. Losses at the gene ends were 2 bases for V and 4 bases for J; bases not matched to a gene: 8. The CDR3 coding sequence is TGCGCCAGCAGCTTTTACAGGGGAAGGGGAGAGACCCAGTACTTC. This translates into CASSFYRGRGETQYF.

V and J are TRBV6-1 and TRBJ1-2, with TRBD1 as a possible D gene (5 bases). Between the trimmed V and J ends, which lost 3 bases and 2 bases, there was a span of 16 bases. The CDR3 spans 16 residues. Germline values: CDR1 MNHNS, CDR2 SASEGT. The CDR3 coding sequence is TGTGCCAGCAGTGAGCCCCAGGGATTCATAAACTATGGCTACACCTTC. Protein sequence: CASSEPQGFINYGYTF.

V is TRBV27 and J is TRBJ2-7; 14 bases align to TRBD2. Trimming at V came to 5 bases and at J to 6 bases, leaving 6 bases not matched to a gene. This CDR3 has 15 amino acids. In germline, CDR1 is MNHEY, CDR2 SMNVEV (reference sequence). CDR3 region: CASSPTGLAGAEQYF. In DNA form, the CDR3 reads TGTGCCAGCAGTCCGACGGGACTAGCGGGAGCCGAGCAGTACTTC.

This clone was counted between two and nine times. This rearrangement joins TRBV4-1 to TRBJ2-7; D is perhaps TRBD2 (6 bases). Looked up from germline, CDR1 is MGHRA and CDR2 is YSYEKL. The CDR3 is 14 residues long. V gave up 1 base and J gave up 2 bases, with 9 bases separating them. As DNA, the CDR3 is TGCGCCAGCAGCCAAGGACTAGTTGCCTACGAGCAGTACTTC. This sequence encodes CASSQGLVAYEQYF.

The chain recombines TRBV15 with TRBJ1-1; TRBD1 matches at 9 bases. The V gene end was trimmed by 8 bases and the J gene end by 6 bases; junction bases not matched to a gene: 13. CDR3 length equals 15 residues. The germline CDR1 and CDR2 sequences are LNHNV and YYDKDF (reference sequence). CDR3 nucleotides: TGTGCCACCCTCCCGGGACAGGGTAGGTGGTCTGAAGCTTTCTTT. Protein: CATLPGQGRWSEAFF.

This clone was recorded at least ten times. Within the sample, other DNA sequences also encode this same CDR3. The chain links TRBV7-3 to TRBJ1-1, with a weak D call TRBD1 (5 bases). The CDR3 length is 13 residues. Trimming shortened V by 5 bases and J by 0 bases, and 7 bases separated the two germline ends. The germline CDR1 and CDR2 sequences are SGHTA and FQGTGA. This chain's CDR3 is CASSPTVNTEAFF. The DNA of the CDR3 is TGTGCCAGCAGCCCGACAGTGAACACTGAAGCTTTCTTT.

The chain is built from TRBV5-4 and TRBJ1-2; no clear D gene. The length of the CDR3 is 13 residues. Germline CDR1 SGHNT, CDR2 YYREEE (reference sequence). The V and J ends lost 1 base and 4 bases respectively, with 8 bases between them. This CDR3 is CASSLKSGYGYTF. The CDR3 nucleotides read TGTGCCAGCAGCTTGAAGTCGGGCTATGGCTACACCTTC.

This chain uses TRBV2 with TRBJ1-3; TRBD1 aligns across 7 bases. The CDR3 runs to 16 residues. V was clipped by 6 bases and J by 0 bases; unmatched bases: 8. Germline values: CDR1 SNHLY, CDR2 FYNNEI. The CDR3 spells CASRGRDRNSGNTIYF. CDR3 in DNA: TGTGCCAGCAGGGGCCGGGACAGAAACTCTGGAAACACCATATATTTT.

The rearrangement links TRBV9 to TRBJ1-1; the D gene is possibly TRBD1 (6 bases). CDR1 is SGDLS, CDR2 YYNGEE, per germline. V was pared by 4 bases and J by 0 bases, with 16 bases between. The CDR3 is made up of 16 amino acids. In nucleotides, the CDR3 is TGTGCCAGCAGCCCTCGGACAGATAGTGTGAACACTGAAGCTTTCTTT. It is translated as CASSPRTDSVNTEAFF.

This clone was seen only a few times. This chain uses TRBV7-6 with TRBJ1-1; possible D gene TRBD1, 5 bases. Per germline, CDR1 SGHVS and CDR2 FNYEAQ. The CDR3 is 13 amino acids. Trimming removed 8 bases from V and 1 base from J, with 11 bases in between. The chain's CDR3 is CASRRGRNTEAFF. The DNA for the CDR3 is TGTGCCAGCCGCCGGGGACGGAACACTGAAGCTTTCTTT. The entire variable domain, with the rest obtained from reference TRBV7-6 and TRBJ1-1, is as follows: GAGVSQSPRYKVTKRGQDVALRCDPISGHVSLYWYRQALGQGPEFLTYFNYEAQQDKSGLPNDRFSAERPEGSISTLTIQRTEQRDSAMYRCASRRGRNTEAFFGQGTRLTVV.

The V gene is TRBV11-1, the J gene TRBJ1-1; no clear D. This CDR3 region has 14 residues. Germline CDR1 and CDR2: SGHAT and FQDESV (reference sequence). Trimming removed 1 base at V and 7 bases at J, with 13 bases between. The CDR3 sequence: CASSLGKRIVEAFF. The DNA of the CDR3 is TGTGCCAGCAGCTTAGGGAAGAGGATCGTTGAAGCTTTCTTT.

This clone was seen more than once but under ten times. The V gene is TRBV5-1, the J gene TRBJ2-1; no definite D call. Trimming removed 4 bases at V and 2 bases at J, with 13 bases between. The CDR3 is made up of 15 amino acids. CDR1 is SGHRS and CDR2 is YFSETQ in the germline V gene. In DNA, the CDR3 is TGCGCCAGCAGCCCCCTCGGATGGACCTACAATGAGCAGTTCTTC. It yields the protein CASSPLGWTYNEQFF.